This T cell receptor beta chain was identified during a study of T cells in tuberculosis. Overall study: Blood was taken before or within 7 days of anti-tuberculosis therapy.

With regard to this clone: Its antigen remains unknown.

Sequencing used immunoSEQ multiplex PCR; TCRdb keeps in-frame clones, though not all of them. Of about 34,000 clones in the sample, under 95% are singletons; the top ten hold roughly 10%. Described time point: new active TB diagnosis, blood taken before or within 7 days of starting treatment. On average roughly 100,000 T cells per donor were immunosequenced. Regarding the study as a whole: Smaller alpha distances in active tuberculosis partly reflected shorter CDR3-alpha lengths. Active tuberculosis cases were adults; controls were adolescents.

The sequence was obtained from an adult with tuberculosis. Sequenced here: PBMCs, sampled at tuberculosis diagnosis.

The CDR3 loop is CSVVGQRDAGELFF. Here the CDR3 DNA reads TGCAGCGTTGTAGGCCAGCGGGATGCCGGGGAGCTGTTTTTT. The rearrangement uses TRBV29-1 and TRBJ2-2, with 7 nucleotides matching TRBD2. V shed 4 bases and J 6 bases; nucleotides not matched to a gene: 8. Germline CDR1 and CDR2: SQVTM and ANQGSEA. The CDR3 covers 14 residues.